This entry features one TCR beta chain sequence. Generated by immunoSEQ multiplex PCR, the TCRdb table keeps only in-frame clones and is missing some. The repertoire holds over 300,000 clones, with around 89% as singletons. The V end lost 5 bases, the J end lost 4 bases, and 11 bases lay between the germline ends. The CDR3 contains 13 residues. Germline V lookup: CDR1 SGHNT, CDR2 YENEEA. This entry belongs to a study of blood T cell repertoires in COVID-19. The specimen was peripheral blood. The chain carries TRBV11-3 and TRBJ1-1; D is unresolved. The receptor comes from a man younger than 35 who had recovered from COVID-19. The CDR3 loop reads CASSAGVGTEAFF. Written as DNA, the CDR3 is TGTGCCAGCAGCGCCGGGGTGGGCACTGAAGCTTTCTTT.